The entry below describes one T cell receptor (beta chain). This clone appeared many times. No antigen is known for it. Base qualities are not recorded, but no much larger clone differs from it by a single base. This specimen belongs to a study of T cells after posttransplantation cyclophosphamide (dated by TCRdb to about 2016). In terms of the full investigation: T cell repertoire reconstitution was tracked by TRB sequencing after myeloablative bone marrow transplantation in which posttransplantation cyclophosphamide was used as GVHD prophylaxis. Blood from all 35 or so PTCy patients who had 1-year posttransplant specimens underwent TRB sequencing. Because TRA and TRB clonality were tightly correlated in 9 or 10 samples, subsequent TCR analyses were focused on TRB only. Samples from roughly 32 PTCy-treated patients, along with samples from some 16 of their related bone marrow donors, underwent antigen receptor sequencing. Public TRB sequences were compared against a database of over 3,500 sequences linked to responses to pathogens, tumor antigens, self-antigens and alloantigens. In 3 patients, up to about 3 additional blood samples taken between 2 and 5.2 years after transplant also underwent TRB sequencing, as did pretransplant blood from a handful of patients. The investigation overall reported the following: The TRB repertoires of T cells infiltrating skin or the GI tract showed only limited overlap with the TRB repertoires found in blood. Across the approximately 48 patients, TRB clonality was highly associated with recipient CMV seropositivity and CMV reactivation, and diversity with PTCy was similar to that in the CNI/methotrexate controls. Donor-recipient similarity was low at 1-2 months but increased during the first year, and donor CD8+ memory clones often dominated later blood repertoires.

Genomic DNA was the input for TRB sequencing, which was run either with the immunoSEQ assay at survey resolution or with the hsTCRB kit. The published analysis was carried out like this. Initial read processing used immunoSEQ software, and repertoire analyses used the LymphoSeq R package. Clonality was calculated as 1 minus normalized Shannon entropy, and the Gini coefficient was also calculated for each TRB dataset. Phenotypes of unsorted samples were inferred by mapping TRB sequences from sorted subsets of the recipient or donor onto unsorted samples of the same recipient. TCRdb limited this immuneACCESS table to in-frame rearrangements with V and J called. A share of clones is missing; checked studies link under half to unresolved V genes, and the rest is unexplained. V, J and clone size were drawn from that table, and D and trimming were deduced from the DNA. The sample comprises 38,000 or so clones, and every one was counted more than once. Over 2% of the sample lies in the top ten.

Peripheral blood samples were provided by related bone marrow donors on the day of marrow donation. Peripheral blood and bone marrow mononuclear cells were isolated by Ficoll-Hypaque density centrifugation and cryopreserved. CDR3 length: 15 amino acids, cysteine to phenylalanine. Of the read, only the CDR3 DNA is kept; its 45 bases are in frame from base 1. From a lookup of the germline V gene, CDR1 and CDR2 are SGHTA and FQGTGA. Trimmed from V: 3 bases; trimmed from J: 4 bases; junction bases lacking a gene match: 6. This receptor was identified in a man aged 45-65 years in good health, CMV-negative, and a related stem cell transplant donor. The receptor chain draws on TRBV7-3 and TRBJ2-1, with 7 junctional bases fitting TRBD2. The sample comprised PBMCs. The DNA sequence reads TGTGCCAGCAGCTTTGGCGGGAGCCCATACAATGAGCAGTTCTTC. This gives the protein CASSFGGSPYNEQFF. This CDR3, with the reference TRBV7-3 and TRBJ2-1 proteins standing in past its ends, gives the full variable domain GAGVSQTPSNKVTEKGKYVELRCDPISGHTALYWYRQSLGQGPEFLIYFQGTGAADDSGLPNDRFFAVRPEGSVSTLKIQRTERGDSAVYLCASSFGGSPYNEQFFGPGTRLTVL.